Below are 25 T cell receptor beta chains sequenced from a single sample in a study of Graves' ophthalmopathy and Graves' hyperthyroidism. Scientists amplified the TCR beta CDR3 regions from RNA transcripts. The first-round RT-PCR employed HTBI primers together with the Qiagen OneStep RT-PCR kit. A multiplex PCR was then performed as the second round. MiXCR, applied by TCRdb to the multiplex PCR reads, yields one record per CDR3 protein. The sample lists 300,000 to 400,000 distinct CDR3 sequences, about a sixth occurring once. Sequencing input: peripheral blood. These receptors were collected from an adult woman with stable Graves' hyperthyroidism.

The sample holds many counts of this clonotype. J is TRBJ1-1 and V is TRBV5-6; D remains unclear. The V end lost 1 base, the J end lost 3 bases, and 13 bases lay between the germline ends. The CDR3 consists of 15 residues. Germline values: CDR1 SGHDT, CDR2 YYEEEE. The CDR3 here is CASSLYWSQHTEAFF. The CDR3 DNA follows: TGTGCCAGCAGCTTGTATTGGAGTCAGCACACTGAAGCTTTCTTT.

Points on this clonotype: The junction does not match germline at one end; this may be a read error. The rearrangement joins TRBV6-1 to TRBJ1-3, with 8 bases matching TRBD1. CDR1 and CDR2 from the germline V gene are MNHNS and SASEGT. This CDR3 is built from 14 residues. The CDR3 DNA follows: TGTGCCAGCAGACCAGGGGGCTCCGGAAACACCGTATATTTT. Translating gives CASRPGGSGNTVYF.

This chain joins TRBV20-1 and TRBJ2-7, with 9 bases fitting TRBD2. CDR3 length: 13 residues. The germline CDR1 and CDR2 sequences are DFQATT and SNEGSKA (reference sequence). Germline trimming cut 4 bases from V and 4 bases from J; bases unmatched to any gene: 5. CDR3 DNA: TGCAGTGCTATCGGCGGGAGGGCATACGAGCAGTACTTC. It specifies CSAIGGRAYEQYF.

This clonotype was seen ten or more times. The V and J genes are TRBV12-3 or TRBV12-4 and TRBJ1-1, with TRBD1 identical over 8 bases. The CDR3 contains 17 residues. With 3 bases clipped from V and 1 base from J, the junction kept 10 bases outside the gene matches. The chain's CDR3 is CASSLWQGARGNTEAFF. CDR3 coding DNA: TGTGCCAGCAGTTTGTGGCAGGGGGCGAGGGGGAACACTGAAGCTTTCTTT.

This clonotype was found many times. DNA for the CDR3: TGTGCCAGCAGCTTAGAAGGGACAGTGGGCTACGAGCAGTACTTC. Protein product: CASSLEGTVGYEQYF. This chain links TRBV11-2 with TRBJ2-7; 7 positions match TRBD1. Per germline, CDR1 SGHAT and CDR2 FQNNGV. The CDR3 consists of 15 residues. Trimming at V came to 0 bases and at J to 3 bases, leaving 5 bases not matched to a gene.

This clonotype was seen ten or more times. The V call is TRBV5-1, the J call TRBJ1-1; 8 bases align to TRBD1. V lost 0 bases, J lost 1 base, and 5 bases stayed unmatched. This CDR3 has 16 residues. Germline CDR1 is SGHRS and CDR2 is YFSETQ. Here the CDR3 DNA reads TGCGCCAGCAGCTTGGCCCGGGACAGGCGGAACACTGAAGCTTTCTTT. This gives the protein CASSLARDRRNTEAFF.

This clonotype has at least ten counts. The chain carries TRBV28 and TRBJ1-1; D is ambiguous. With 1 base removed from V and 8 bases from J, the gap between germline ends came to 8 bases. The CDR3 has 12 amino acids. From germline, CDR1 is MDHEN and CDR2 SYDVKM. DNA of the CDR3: TGTGCCAGCAGTTTATTGGCGAAAGAAGCTTTCTTT. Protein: CASSLLAKEAFF.

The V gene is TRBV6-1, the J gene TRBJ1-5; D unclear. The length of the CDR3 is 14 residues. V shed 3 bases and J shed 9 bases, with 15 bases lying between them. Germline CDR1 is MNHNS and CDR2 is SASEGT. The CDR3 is CASSERMIEPPQHF. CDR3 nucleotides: TGTGCCAGCAGTGAGCGGATGATTGAGCCGCCCCAGCATTTT.

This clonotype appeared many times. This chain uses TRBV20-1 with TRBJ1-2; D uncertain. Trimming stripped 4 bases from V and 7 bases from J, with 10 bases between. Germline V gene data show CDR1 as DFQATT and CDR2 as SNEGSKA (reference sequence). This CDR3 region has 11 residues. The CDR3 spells CSATEVGGYTF. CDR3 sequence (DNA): TGCAGTGCTACCGAAGTAGGTGGCTACACCTTC.

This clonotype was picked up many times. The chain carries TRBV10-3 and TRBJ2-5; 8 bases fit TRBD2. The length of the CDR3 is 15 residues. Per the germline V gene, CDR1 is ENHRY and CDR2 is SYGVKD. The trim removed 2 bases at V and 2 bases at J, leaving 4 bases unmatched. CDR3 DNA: TGTGCCATCAGTGAGGGACTAGCAGATCAAGAGACCCAGTACTTC. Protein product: CAISEGLADQETQYF.

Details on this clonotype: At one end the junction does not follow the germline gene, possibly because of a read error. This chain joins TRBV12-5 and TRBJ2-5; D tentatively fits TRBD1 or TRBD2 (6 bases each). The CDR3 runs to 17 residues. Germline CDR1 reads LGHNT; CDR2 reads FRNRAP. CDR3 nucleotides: TGTGCTAGTGGTTTTAAGCGACTAGGGGGTGGACAAGAGACCAAGTACTTC. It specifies CASGFKRLGGGQETKYF.

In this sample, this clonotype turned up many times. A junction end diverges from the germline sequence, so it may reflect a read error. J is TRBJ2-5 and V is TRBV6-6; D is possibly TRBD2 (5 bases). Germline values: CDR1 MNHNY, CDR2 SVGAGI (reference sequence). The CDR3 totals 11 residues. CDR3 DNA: TGTGCCAGCAGTTACGGGGAGACCCAGCACTTC. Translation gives CASSYGETQHF.

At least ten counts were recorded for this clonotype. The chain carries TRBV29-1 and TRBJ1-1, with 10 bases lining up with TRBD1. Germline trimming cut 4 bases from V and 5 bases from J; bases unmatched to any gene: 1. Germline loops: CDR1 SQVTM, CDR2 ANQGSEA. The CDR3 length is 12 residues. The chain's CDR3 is CSVGTGGTEAFF. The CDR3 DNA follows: TGCAGCGTTGGGACAGGGGGGACTGAAGCTTTCTTT. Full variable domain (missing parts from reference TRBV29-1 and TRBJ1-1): SAVISQKPSRDICQRGTSLTIQCQVDSQVTMMFWYRQQPGQSLTLIATANQGSEATYESGFVIDKFPISRPNLTFSTLTVSNMSPEDSSIYLCSVGTGGTEAFFGQGTRLTVV.

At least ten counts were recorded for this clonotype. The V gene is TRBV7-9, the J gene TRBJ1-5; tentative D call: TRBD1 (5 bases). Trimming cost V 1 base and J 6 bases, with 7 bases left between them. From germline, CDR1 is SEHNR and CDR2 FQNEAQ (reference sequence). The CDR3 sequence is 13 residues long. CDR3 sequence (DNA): TGTGCCAGCAGCTTAGAGGGACGTCAGCCCCAGCATTTT. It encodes CASSLEGRQPQHF.

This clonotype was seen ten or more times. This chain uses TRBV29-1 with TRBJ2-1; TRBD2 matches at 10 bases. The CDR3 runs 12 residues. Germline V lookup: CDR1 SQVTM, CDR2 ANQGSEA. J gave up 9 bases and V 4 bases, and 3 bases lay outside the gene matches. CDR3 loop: CSVGGLAFEQFF. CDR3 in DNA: TGCAGCGTTGGGGGACTAGCGTTTGAGCAGTTCTTC.

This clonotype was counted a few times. CDR3 in DNA: TGCGCCAGCAGTGAGGGGGAGGGACACTATGGCTACACCTTC. Translated, it gives CASSEGEGHYGYTF. The rearrangement uses TRBV10-2 and TRBJ1-2, with a weak D call TRBD1 (5 bases). V lost 2 bases, J lost 3 bases, and 10 bases lay in between. The germline gives CDR1 WSHSY, CDR2 SAAADI. This CDR3 spans 14 amino acids.

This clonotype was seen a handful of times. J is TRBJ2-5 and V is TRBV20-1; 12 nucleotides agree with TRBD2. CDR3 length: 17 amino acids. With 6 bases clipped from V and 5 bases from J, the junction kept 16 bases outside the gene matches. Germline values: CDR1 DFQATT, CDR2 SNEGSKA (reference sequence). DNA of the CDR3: TGCAGTGCCACCCTGGGGACTAGCGGGTCTCTCAGGGAGACCCAGTACTTC. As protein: CSATLGTSGSLRETQYF.

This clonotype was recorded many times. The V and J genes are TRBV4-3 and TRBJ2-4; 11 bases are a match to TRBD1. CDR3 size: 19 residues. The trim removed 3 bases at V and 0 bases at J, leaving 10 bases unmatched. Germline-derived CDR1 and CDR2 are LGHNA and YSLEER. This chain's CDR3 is CASSQGPGQGAGAKNIQYF. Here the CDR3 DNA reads TGCGCCAGCAGCCAGGGCCCCGGACAGGGGGCGGGAGCCAAAAACATTCAGTACTTC.

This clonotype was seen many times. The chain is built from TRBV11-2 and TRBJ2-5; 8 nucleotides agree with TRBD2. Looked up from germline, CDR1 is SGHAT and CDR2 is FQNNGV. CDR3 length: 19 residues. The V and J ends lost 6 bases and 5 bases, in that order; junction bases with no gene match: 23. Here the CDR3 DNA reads TGTGCCAGCAGAGTCGGTCGCCTCAATAGCGGGGAGGGCGATGAGACCCAGTACTTC. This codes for CASRVGRLNSGEGDETQYF.

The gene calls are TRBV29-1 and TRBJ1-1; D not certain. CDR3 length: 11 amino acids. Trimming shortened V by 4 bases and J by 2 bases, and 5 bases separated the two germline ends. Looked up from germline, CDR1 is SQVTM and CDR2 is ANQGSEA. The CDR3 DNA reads TGCAGCGTTGTCGGTAACACTGAAGCTTTCTTT. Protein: CSVVGNTEAFF.

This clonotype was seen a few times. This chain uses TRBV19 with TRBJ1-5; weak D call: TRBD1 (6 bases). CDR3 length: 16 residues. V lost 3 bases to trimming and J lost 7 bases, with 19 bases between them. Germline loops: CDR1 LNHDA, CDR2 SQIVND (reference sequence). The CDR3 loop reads CASSIRSRGGDQPQHF. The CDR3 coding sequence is TGTGCCAGTAGTATTCGGTCCAGGGGAGGGGACCAGCCCCAGCATTTT.

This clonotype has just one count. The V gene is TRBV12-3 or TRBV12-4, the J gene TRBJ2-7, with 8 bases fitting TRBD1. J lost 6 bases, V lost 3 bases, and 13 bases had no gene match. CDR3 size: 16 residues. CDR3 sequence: CASSFALDREKGEQYF. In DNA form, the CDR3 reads TGTGCCAGCAGTTTCGCCCTGGACAGGGAAAAGGGCGAGCAGTACTTC.

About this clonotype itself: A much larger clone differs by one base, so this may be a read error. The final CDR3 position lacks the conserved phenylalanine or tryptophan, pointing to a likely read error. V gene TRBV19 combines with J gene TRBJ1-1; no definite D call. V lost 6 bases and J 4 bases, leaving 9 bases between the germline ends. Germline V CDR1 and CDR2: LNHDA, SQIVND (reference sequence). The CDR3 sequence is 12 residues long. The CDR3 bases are TGTGCCAGTAGCCTGTCGAGCACTGAAGCTTTCTCT. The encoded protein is CASSLSSTEAFS.

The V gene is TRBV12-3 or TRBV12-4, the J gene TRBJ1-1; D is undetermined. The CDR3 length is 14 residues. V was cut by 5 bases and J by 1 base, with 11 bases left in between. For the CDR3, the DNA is TGTGCCAGCAGTGACCGACTGCAGAACACTGAAGCTTTCTTT. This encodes CASSDRLQNTEAFF.

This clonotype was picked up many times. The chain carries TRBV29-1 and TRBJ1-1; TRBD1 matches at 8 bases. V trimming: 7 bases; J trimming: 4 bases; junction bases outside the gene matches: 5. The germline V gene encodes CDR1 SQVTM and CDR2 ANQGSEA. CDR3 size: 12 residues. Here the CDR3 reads CSADRGSTEAFF. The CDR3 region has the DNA TGCAGCGCTGACAGGGGTAGCACTGAAGCTTTCTTT.